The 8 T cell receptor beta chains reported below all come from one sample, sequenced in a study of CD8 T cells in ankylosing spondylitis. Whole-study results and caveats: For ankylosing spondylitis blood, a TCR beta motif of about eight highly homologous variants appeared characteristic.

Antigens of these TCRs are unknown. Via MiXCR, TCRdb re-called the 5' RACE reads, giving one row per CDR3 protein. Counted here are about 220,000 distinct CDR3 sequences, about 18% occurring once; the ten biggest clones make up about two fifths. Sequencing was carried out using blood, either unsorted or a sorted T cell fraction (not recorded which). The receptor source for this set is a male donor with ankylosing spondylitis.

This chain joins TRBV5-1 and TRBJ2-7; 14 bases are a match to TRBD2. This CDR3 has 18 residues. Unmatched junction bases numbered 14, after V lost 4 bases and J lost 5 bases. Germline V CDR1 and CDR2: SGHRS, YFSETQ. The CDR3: CASSDGTFGTSGSHEQYF. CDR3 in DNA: TGCGCCAGCAGCGACGGGACATTCGGGACTAGCGGGAGCCACGAGCAGTACTTC. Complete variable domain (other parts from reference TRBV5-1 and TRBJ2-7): KAGVTQTPRYLIKTRGQQVTLSCSPISGHRSVSWYQQTPGQGLQFLFEYFSETQRNKGNFPGRFSGRQFSNSRSEMNVSTLELGDSALYLCASSDGTFGTSGSHEQYFGPGTRLTVT.

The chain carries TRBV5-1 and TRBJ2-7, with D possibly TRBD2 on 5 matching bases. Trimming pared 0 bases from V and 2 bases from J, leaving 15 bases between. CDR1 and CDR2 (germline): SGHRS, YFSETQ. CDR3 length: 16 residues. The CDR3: CASSLERGPMAYEQYF. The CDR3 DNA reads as TGCGCCAGCAGCTTGGAGCGCGGGCCGATGGCCTACGAGCAGTACTTC.

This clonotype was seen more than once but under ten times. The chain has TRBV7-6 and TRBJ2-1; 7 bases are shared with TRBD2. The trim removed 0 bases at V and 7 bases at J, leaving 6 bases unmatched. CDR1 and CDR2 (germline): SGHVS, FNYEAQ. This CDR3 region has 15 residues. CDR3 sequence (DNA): TGTGCCAGCAGCTTAGCGGGAGGGCCTTGGAATGAGCAGTTCTTC. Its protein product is CASSLAGGPWNEQFF.

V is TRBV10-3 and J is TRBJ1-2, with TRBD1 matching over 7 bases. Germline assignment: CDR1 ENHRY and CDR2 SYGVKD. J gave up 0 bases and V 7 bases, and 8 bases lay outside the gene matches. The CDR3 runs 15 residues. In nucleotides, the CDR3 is TGTGCCATCACCAAGGGGGACAGCCCTAACTATGGCTACACCTTC. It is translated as CAITKGDSPNYGYTF.

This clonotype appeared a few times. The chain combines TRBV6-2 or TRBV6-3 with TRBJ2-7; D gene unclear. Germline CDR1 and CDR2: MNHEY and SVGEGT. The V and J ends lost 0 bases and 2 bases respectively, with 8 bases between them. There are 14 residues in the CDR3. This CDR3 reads CASSYSGPAYEQYF. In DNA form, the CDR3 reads TGTGCCAGCAGTTACTCAGGACCGGCCTACGAGCAGTACTTC.

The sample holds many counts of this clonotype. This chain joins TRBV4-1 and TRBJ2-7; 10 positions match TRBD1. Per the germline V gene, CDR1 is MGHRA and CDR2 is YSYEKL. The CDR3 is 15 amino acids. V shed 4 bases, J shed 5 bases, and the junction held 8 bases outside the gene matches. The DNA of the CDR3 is TGCGCCAGCAGCCTTTGGACAGGGGGAAGGGACGAGCAGTACTTC. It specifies CASSLWTGGRDEQYF.

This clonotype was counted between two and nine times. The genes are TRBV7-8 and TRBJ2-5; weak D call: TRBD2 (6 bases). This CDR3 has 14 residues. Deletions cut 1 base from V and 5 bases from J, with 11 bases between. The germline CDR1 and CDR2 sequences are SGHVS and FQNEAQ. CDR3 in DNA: TGTGCCAGCAGCTTAGTAGGTGGAGGGGAGACCCAGTACTTC. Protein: CASSLVGGGETQYF. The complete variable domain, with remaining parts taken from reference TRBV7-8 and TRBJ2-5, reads GAGVSQSPRYKVAKRGQDVALRCDPISGHVSLFWYQQALGQGPEFLTYFQNEAQLDKSGLPSDRFFAERPEGSVSTLKIQRTQQEDSAVYLCASSLVGGGETQYFGPGTRLLVL.

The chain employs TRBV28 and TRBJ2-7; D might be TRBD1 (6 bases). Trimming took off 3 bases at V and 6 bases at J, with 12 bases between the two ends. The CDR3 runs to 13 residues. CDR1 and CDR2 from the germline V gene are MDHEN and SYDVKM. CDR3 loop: CASSLVGAGEQYF. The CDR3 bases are TGTGCCAGCAGTTTGGTGGGGGCAGGCGAGCAGTACTTC.